The 15 T cell receptor beta chains in this list originate from one sample, sequenced in a study of T cells after yellow fever vaccination. TCRdb ran MiXCR on the 5' RACE reads and lists one entry per CDR3 protein. The sample carries over 300,000 distinct CDR3 sequences, about 6.6% recorded once. Sequenced here: PBMCs, sampled about 41 days after the first yellow fever vaccination. The receptors were gathered from a man aged 18 to 30 who received the YFV17D yellow fever vaccine.

Only a few counts were recorded for this clonotype. This sequence joins TRBV7-9 and TRBJ2-5; D may correspond to TRBD1 or TRBD2 (5 bases each). This CDR3 is built from 13 residues. Germline CDR1 is SEHNR and CDR2 is FQNEAQ (reference sequence). V was clipped by 5 bases and J by 5 bases, with 12 bases between them. DNA of the CDR3: TGTGCCAGCAGCAAAAGGGACGAGGAGACCCAGTACTTC. Its protein product is CASSKRDEETQYF.

The chain is built from TRBV5-4 and TRBJ2-1; 10 bases fit TRBD2. The V segment lost 3 bases and the J segment 6 bases; nucleotides outside the gene matches: 6. Germline V gives CDR1 SGHNT, CDR2 YYREEE (reference sequence). This CDR3 contains 15 residues. This chain's CDR3 is CASSSAGGPSNEQFF. The CDR3 nucleotides read TGTGCCAGCAGCTCAGCGGGGGGGCCGAGCAATGAGCAGTTCTTC. Full variable domain (remainder filled in from reference TRBV5-4 and TRBJ2-1): ETGVTQSPTHLIKTRGQQVTLRCSSQSGHNTVSWYQQALGQGPQFIFQYYREEENGRGNFPPRFSGLQFPNYSSELNVNALELDDSALYLCASSSAGGPSNEQFFGPGTRLTVL.

This clonotype was seen a handful of times. The rearrangement links TRBV28 to TRBJ2-1; D call uncertain. Trimming stripped 1 base from V and 2 bases from J, with 6 bases between. Germline V gene lookup returns CDR1 MDHEN and CDR2 SYDVKM. The CDR3 is 14 residues long. CDR3 sequence reads: CASSLLYPYNEQFF. In DNA, the CDR3 is TGTGCCAGCAGTTTATTATACCCCTACAATGAGCAGTTCTTC.

In this sample, this clonotype turned up many times. The chain uses TRBV5-4 and TRBJ2-1; a weak D match, TRBD2 (5 bases). The CDR3 runs to 12 residues. V lost 3 bases to trimming and J lost 5 bases, with 6 bases between them. Germline lookup yields CDR1 SGHNT and CDR2 YYREEE (reference sequence). CDR3 in amino acids: CASSSLDNEQFF. CDR3 nucleotide sequence: TGTGCCAGCAGCTCACTAGACAATGAGCAGTTCTTC.

The sample holds a few counts of this clonotype. The chain recombines TRBV11-2 with TRBJ1-2; D call uncertain. Germline-derived CDR1 and CDR2 are SGHAT and FQNNGV. The CDR3 consists of 15 residues. Trimming shortened V by 5 bases and J by 7 bases, and 20 bases separated the two germline ends. The CDR3: CASSGADLNEGGYTF. DNA of the CDR3: TGTGCCAGCAGCGGAGCGGACTTGAATGAGGGTGGCTACACCTTC.

Ten or more counts support this clonotype. This chain joins TRBV5-6 and TRBJ2-7; D may match TRBD1 or TRBD2 (5 bases each). The CDR3 is 13 amino acids. V lost 5 bases to trimming and J lost 2 bases, with 11 bases between them. From germline, CDR1 is SGHDT and CDR2 YYEEEE. The CDR3: CASRRVGAYEQYV. DNA for the CDR3: TGTGCCAGCAGAAGGGTGGGGGCCTACGAGCAGTACGTC.

In its sample, this clonotype was seen a few times. The chain couples TRBV10-3 to TRBJ2-3; possible D gene TRBD1, 7 bases. The germline V gene has CDR1 ENHRY and CDR2 SYGVKD. CDR3 length equals 13 residues. V was shortened by 7 bases and J by 4 bases, with 12 bases between the two germline ends. The CDR3 DNA sequence: TGTGCCATCAACAGGGGAGGCCCAGATACGCAGTATTTT. Translation gives CAINRGGPDTQYF.

This clonotype was seen repeatedly, ten times or more. The CDR3 loop is CASSLVTSGGADTQYF. The CDR3 DNA is TGCGCCAGCAGCTTGGTGACTAGCGGGGGGGCAGATACGCAGTATTTT. This chain uses TRBV5-1 with TRBJ2-3; 14 positions agree with TRBD2. J was trimmed by 4 bases and V by 0 bases; bases with no gene match: 1. CDR3 size: 16 residues. Germline CDR1 reads SGHRS; CDR2 reads YFSETQ. The whole variable domain, filled in from reference TRBV5-1 and TRBJ2-3, reads KAGVTQTPRYLIKTRGQQVTLSCSPISGHRSVSWYQQTPGQGLQFLFEYFSETQRNKGNFPGRFSGRQFSNSRSEMNVSTLELGDSALYLCASSLVTSGGADTQYFGPGTRLTVL.

The rearrangement joins TRBV12-3 or TRBV12-4 to TRBJ1-2, with 9 bases matching TRBD1. The CDR3 has 15 amino acids. The J segment lost 7 bases and the V segment lost 6 bases, leaving 12 bases of the junction unmatched. This CDR3 is CASSHDSGTGLGYTF. In nucleotides, the CDR3 is TGTGCCAGCAGCCATGACTCCGGGACAGGGCTTGGCTACACCTTC.

This clonotype occurred a few times. This chain links TRBV4-3 with TRBJ2-2, with TRBD2 matching over 11 bases. This CDR3 contains 17 residues. Trimming took 3 bases from V and 6 from J; bases not matched to a gene: 9. Germline assignment: CDR1 LGHNA and CDR2 YSLEER. This CDR3 reads CASSQGFLAGGAGELFF. The CDR3 region has the DNA TGCGCCAGCAGCCAGGGGTTTCTAGCGGGGGGTGCCGGGGAGCTGTTTTTT.

This chain links TRBV21-1 with TRBJ2-2; whether TRBD1, the table's D call, matches the DNA was not checked. TRBV21-1 is reported as a pseudogene. The CDR3 has 16 amino acids. CDR3 DNA: TGTGCCAGCAGCAAACAGCGGGGGCCGAACACCGGGGAGCTGTTTTTT. Its translation: CASSKQRGPNTGELFF.

The V gene is TRBV27, the J gene TRBJ1-6, with D unresolved. This CDR3 is 15 amino acids long. CDR1 is MNHEY, CDR2 SMNVEV, per germline (reference sequence). Trimming shortened V by 1 base and J by 6 bases, and 10 bases separated the two germline ends. The CDR3 DNA is TGTGCCAGCAGTTTATTGGGGTTCTCTAATTCACCCCTCCACTTT. Amino acid sequence: CASSLLGFSNSPLHF.

This clonotype has more than one count but fewer than ten. This chain joins TRBV6-5 and TRBJ1-3; the D is unclear. The CDR3 is made up of 13 amino acids. V lost 5 bases to trimming and J lost 7 bases, with 12 bases between them. Per germline, CDR1 MNHEY and CDR2 SVGAGI. The CDR3 loop reads CASSPNMGNTIYF. The CDR3 DNA follows: TGTGCCAGCAGTCCAAATATGGGGAACACCATATATTTT.

This clonotype came up a few times. V gene TRBV6-2 or TRBV6-3 combines with J gene TRBJ2-1, with D unresolved. The CDR3 spans 14 residues. Trimming shortened V by 2 bases and J by 3 bases, and 8 bases separated the two germline ends. Per germline, CDR1 MNHEY and CDR2 SVGEGT. The CDR3 DNA follows: TGTGCCAGCAGTTACGATCGCAGCTACAATGAGCAGTTCTTC. Translating gives CASSYDRSYNEQFF.

The chain uses TRBV24-1 and TRBJ2-5; 7 positions agree with TRBD2. The CDR3 length is 15 residues. The junction had 9 bases not matched to a gene; V was cut back by 4 bases and J by 5 bases. Germline-derived CDR1 and CDR2 are KGHDR and SFDVKD. The CDR3 DNA reads as TGTGCCACCAGTGACGGTCGGTGGGAGGGGGAGACCCAGTACTTC. Translated, it gives CATSDGRWEGETQYF.